This T cell receptor beta chain was documented in a study of Ad26.COV2.S vaccination and SARS-CoV-2 variants. Study results and caveats: Total T cell responses may have been underestimated by the TCR breadth and depth analyses.

The assay was immunoSEQ multiplex PCR, and TCRdb's table has in-frame clones only and misses some. This sample yields some 640,000 clones, of which 70% to 90% are seen a single time; 1.5% belongs to the top ten. This clone was observed a few times. The antigen is unknown. The sample's treatment: approximately 18 received Ad26.COV2.S at low or high dose, single or two shots; roughly five received placebo; per-sample allocation not given. All samples were drawn on day 63, counting from the first vaccine or placebo injection. This receptor was taken from a person between 18 and 65 years old who received the Ad26.COV2.S COVID-19 vaccine or a placebo. This specimen was peripheral blood, taken in a trial of Ad26.COV2.S vaccine versus placebo.

CDR3 bases: TGCAGCGTTGTGAATCCGAACCAAGACTACGAGCAGTACTTC. Protein sequence: CSVVNPNQDYEQYF. The V call is TRBV29-1, the J call TRBJ2-7; D is unclear. The V gene's germline CDR1 is SQVTM and CDR2 ANQGSEA. Trimming took 4 bases from V and 3 from J, leaving 16 bases between them. The CDR3 is 14 residues long.